The table lists the clone carrying this T cell receptor beta chain with many counts. Its antigen is as yet unknown. These data are taken from a study of T cells in Graves' hyperthyroidism and ophthalmopathy. Exclusion followed for patients with uncontrolled infection, other autoimmune disease, pregnancy or lactation. Amplified TCR beta CDR3 regions derived from RNA transcripts. Researchers ran a first-round RT-PCR on the TCR CDR3 using the HTBI primer set. One entry per CDR3 protein results from TCRdb running MiXCR on the multiplex PCR reads. This table has some 740,000 distinct CDR3 sequences, around 15% appearing once. Whole-study results and caveats: The model identified upcoming ophthalmopathy a median about 7.1 months ahead of onset. Peripheral blood also featured most of the thyroid clonotypes expanded above 0.001.

Germline lookup yields CDR1 DFQATT and CDR2 SNEGSKA (reference sequence). V lost 0 bases, J lost 1 base, and 14 bases stayed unmatched. CDR3 length: 18 residues. The sequenced sample consisted of blood. The receptor's source is a young woman with Graves' hyperthyroidism. The chain is built from TRBV20-1 and TRBJ2-7; 8 nucleotides agree with TRBD2. The CDR3 DNA is TGCAGTGCTAGAGATATTGATGGGTTAGCGGGGCTTTCCTACGAGCAGTACTTC. Translation: CSARDIDGLAGLSYEQYF.